This record looks at one T cell receptor (beta chain) sequence and its context. This specimen comes from a study of blood T cell repertoires in COVID-19. Study as a whole: T cells, B-cell-depleted T cells, or PBMCs supplied cDNA or gDNA.

Seattle cases were enrolled at active infection and followed longitudinally. The CDR3 sequence is 14 residues long. Trimming cost V 5 bases and J 0 bases; bases outside gene matches: 1. Germline lookup yields CDR1 LNHDA and CDR2 SQIVND (reference sequence). Sequenced by immunoSEQ multiplex PCR; TCRdb stores in-frame clones only, minus some. The table includes 200,000 to 250,000 clones, 75% to 85% detected once. The sequencing sample was made of peripheral blood. This receptor was identified in a woman in her 70s with COVID-19, enrolled during active disease. This rearrangement joins TRBV19 to TRBJ2-1; 7 bases map to TRBD2. Here the CDR3 reads CASSGGSSYNEQFF. CDR3 in DNA: TGTGCCAGTAGTGGCGGGAGCTCCTACAATGAGCAGTTCTTC. The whole variable domain, remainder taken from reference TRBV19 and TRBJ2-1, is DGGITQSPKYLFRKEGQNVTLSCEQNLNHDAMYWYRQDPGQGLRLIYYSQIVNDFQKGDIAEGYSVSREKKESFPLTVTSAQKNPTAFYLCASSGGSSYNEQFFGPGTRLTVL.